This T cell receptor (beta chain) was documented in a study of blood T cell repertoires in COVID-19. Sequencing was performed with immunoSEQ multiplex PCR; in TCRdb, only in-frame clones are kept and a portion is missing. This sample has hundreds of thousands of clones, with more than 85% found just once. The J segment lost 7 bases and the V segment lost 3 bases, leaving 10 bases of the junction unmatched. Germline-derived CDR1 and CDR2 are LGHDT and YNNKEL (reference sequence). The CDR3 totals 16 residues. The source material was PBMCs or T cells enriched from blood (not recorded which). The receptor's source is a woman in her twenties or thirties who had recovered from COVID-19. This chain links TRBV3-1 (or the pseudogene TRBV3-2) with TRBJ2-1; 9 bases are shared with TRBD1. CDR3 amino acids: CASSQRRDRVGNEQFF. DNA of the CDR3: TGTGCCAGCAGCCAGAGGCGGGACAGGGTGGGTAATGAGCAGTTCTTC.